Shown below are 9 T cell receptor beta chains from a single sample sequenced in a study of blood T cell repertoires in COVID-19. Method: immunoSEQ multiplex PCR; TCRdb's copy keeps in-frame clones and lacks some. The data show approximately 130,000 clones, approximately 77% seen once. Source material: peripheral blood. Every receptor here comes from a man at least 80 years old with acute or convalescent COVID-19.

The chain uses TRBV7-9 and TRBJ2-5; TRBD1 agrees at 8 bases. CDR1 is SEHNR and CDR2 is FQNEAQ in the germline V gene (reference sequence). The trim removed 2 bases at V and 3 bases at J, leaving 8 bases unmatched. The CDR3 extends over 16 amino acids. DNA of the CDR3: TGTGCCAGCAGCTTATCAGGGGGCAAAACAAAAGAGACCCAGTACTTC. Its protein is CASSLSGGKTKETQYF.

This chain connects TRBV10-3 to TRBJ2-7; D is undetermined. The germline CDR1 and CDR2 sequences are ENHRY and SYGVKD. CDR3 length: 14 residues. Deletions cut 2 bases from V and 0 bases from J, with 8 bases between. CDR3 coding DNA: TGTGCCATCAGTGAGGGGCAGAACTCCTACGAGCAGTACTTC. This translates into CAISEGQNSYEQYF.

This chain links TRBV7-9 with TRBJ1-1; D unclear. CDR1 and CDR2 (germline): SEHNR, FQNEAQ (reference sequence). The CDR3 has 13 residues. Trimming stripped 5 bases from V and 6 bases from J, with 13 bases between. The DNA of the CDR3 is TGTGCCAGCAGCCTGGGCATGGTCGCTGAAGCTTTCTTT. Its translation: CASSLGMVAEAFF.

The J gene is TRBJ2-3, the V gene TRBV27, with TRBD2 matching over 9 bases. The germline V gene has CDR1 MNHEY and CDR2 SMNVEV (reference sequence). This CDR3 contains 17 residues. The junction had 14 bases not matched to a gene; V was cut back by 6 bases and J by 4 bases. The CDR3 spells CASRFSGGRFRADTQYF. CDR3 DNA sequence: TGTGCCAGCAGGTTTAGCGGGGGACGCTTTAGGGCAGATACGCAGTATTTT.

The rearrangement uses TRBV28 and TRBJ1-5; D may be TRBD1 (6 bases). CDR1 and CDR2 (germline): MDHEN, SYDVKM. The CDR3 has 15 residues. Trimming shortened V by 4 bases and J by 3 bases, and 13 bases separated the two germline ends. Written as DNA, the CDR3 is TGTGCCAGCAGTTCCTCCGGGACAATCAATCAGCCCCAGCATTTT. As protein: CASSSSGTINQPQHF.

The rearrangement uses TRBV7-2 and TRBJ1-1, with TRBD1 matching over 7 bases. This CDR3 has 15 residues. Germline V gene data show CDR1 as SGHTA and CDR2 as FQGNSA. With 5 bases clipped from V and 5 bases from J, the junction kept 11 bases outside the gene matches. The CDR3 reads CASSPRQGGWTEAFF. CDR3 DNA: TGTGCCAGCAGCCCCAGACAGGGAGGATGGACTGAAGCTTTCTTT.

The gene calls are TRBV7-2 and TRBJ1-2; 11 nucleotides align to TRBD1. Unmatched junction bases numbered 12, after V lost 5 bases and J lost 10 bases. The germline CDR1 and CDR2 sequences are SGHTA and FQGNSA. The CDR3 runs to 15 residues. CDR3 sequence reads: CASSLTPGTGGAYTF. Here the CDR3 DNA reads TGTGCCAGCAGCCTTACTCCCGGGACAGGGGGAGCCTACACCTTC.

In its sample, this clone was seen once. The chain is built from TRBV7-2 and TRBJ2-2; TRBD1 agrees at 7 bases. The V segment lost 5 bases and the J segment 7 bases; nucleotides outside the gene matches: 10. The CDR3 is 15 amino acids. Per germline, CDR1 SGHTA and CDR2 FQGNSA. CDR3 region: CASSTTGAEFGELFF. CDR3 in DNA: TGTGCCAGCAGCACCACAGGGGCGGAATTCGGGGAGCTGTTTTTT.

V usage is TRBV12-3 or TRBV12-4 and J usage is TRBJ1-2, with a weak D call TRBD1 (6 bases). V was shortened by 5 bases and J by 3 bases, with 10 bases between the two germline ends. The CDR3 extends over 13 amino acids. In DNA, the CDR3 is TGTGCCAGCAGTGCACAGGGATACTATGGCTACACCTTC. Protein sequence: CASSAQGYYGYTF.